This is a list of T cell receptor beta chains from one sample in a study of blood T cell repertoires in COVID-19. This table comes from immunoSEQ multiplex PCR, and its TCRdb copy is limited to in-frame clones, with some not included. This sample has about 210,000 clones, with approximately 90% found just once. Sequencing was done on a sample of peripheral blood. These TCRs come from a man in his forties with acute or convalescent COVID-19. The CDR3 runs from the conserved cysteine through the conserved F or W. Size is stated for part of the rows, as once, few or many counts, or as a class when the clone is expanded.

CDR3 protein,clone size,V gene,J gene
CASSFDTTYSNQPQHF,-,TRBV28,TRBJ1-5
CASSHHRGVLPMNTEAFF,-,TRBV3-1/TRBV3-2,TRBJ1-1
CASSRDTWDNSPLHF,-,TRBV5-1,TRBJ1-6
CASSSTGTGVSPLHF,once,TRBV7-6,TRBJ1-6
CASRGRGSTDTQYF,once,TRBV2,TRBJ2-3
CASSQVMGAVYF,-,TRBV3-1/TRBV3-2,TRBJ1-3
CASSMGRADGYTF,-,TRBV19,TRBJ1-2
CASSGRGLAGGSQETQYF,-,TRBV2,TRBJ2-5
CASSIQEGTIETQYF,-,TRBV19,TRBJ2-5
CASSTPDSLGANVLTF,-,TRBV19,TRBJ2-6
CASSSATESGNTIYF,-,TRBV6-5,TRBJ1-3
CASRGAGDNEQFF,-,TRBV5-1,TRBJ2-1
CASSVWGAGARETQYF,-,TRBV9,TRBJ2-5
CASSEAHGGGAYNSPLHF,-,TRBV6-1,TRBJ1-6
CASSQRHSPEAFF,-,TRBV28,TRBJ1-1
CASSQLAVGSYNEQFF,-,TRBV3-1/TRBV3-2,TRBJ2-1
CASASDQPQHF,-,TRBV28,TRBJ1-5
CATSDLGQEETQYF,-,TRBV24-1,TRBJ2-5
CASSLRASGRGTFETQYF,-,TRBV7-2,TRBJ2-5
CASIRTGEANTEAFF,-,TRBV19,TRBJ1-1
CASSGPWAGSADTQYF,-,TRBV2,TRBJ2-3
CASSPMGLAGGNEQFF,-,TRBV7-2,TRBJ2-1
CATSDSRRTGLYGYTF,-,TRBV24-1,TRBJ1-2
CASSRRDSYSGELFF,-,TRBV5-1,TRBJ2-2
CASSSARRLYGYTF,-,TRBV28,TRBJ1-2
CASSVSQGSGEQFF,-,TRBV9,TRBJ2-1
CASSVLRGRRTEAFF,-,TRBV9,TRBJ1-1
CASSLYSRTGELFF,few,TRBV7-3,TRBJ2-2
CSVLQGPSSPLHF,-,TRBV29-1,TRBJ1-6
CASSHFGTGNGEQYF,-,TRBV23-1,TRBJ2-7
CASSRAGGFYNEQFF,-,TRBV19,TRBJ2-1
CASSVAGGRNEQFF,once,TRBV5-1,TRBJ2-1
CSVDAGTSTDTQYF,-,TRBV29-1,TRBJ2-3
CATSDTGTGAGAFF,-,TRBV24-1,TRBJ1-1
CASSIGGDRSTDTQYF,-,TRBV19,TRBJ2-3
CASIGGQGASNNQPQHF,few,TRBV19,TRBJ1-5
CASSPPGRGTPSNTEAFF,-,TRBV19,TRBJ1-1
CASRDSYNQPQHF,-,TRBV6-6,TRBJ1-5
CASRTTLAATGELFF,-,TRBV5-1,TRBJ2-2
CASSLVAGKETQYF,once,TRBV5-1,TRBJ2-5
CASSIGGDGYTF,few,TRBV19,TRBJ1-2
CASSLGGSSYNEQFF,-,TRBV11-3,TRBJ2-1
CASSPRGLAGLSYNEQFF,-,TRBV18,TRBJ2-1
CASSPGQGALDNQPQHF,few,TRBV5-5,TRBJ1-5
CASSLDAGGPREQYF,-,TRBV7-2,TRBJ2-7
CASRGTGARGGYTF,-,TRBV27,TRBJ1-2
CATSHSPGQGDTGELFF,-,TRBV25-1,TRBJ2-2
CSVDLGLAGSYEQYF,-,TRBV29-1,TRBJ2-7
CASSIRGLAGSSYEQYF,-,TRBV19,TRBJ2-7
CASSIGQGNTGELFF,-,TRBV19,TRBJ2-2
CASSHTAGANEKLFF,-,TRBV7-2,TRBJ1-4
CASSSLAGGGQTQYF,-,TRBV11-2,TRBJ2-5
CASSSRDYLYEQYF,once,TRBV7-2,TRBJ2-7
CASSVATGRVNYGYTF,-,TRBV9,TRBJ1-2
CASSLEGGRTEAFF,-,TRBV5-4,TRBJ1-1
CASKRTGADSEAFF,-,TRBV2,TRBJ1-1
CASSPGTGFFGNTIYF,-,TRBV5-1,TRBJ1-3
CASSLGGSGFPQHF,-,TRBV11-2,TRBJ1-5